The T cell receptor (beta chain) described here comes from a study of graft-versus-host responses after intestinal transplantation (dated by TCRdb to about 2021). With respect to the entire study: The transplants that recipients received were multivisceral, liver-intestinal, or isolated intestinal. A peak of at least 4% donor T cells among recipient peripheral blood mononuclear cells was the definition used for donor T cell macrochimerism. Alloreactive clones were identified by sequencing pre-transplant mixed lymphocyte reaction products and comparing them with unstimulated pre-transplant donor and recipient T cells. After intestinal transplantation, graft-versus-host and host-versus-graft alloreactive T cell clones were followed in the graft, circulation and bone marrow using bulk TCR-beta CDR3 sequencing. Instead of going to the commercial service, samples from a few later patients were sequenced in-house on an Illumina MiSeq and processed with MiXCR. Anti-thymocyte globulin induction was given to all recipients, followed by maintenance tacrolimus and steroids for 2 to 3 years. The cohort enrolled 24 intestinal transplant recipients, one of whom was a retransplant, and 3 patients without pretransplant specimens were excluded. Here is what the overall study found, with its caveats: In the allografts of patients with donor T cell macrochimerism, GvH to HvG T cell clonal ratios were high. GvH clones were detected in recipient bone marrow, and some appeared earlier in ileal mucosa or blood, consistent with an intestinal mucosal origin. Early after transplant, peak levels of circulating GvH clones were associated with declines in HvG clones. Conclusions were limited by the relatively low number and heterogeneity of intestinal transplant patients.

The method behind the library was the immunoSEQ multiplex PCR assay. For most patients, genomic DNA was isolated using the Qiagen DNeasy Blood and Tissue Kit and was shipped frozen to Adaptive Biotechnologies for TCR sequencing. High-throughput TCR-beta CDR3 sequencing of genomic DNA from most patients was performed by Adaptive Biotechnologies. The study's own analysis went as follows. TCR sequencing data were retrieved from Adaptive's ImmunoSEQ software for some 19 patients, whereas a few other patients were processed with MiXCR and VDJtools. CD4 versus CD8 sorting errors were corrected by removing sequences found in both subsets at a frequency ratio below 5:1. CDR3 nucleotide sequences shared between donor and recipient were removed because their origin could not be assigned. At least 2-fold expansion over unstimulated cells and a minimum CFSE-low frequency of 0.002% (template counts) or 0.001% (read counts) were required for clones to be classified as alloreactive. Clones detected in sequenced pre-transplant spleen, lymph node, or MLR CFSE-low populations of the donor or recipient were defined as mappable. The cumulative frequency of alloreactive clones was calculated as a percentage of all sequences, weighted by copy number. This immuneACCESS table, as held by TCRdb, lists in-frame sequences with V and J called but not all clones. Of the missing ones, under half trace to an unresolved V gene in checked studies; the others have no known cause. V and J calls and clone size are given by that table; D and trimming were obtained from the DNA. Across this sample there are under 100,000 clones, with roughly 80% seen only once. The ten largest account for around 0.83% of the sample.

Regarding this clone: Its target antigen remains unknown. No base quality information exists; no much larger clone differs at one position.

The label giving this sample's time point can be read as: cells obtained before transplantation from donor or recipient. CD3+CD4+ and CD3+CD8+ populations were FACS-sorted from unstimulated pre-transplant donor and recipient cells taken from spleen or lymph nodes. This receptor was obtained from a human donor who received an intestinal transplant. The specimen was unstimulated CD4+ T cells sorted from spleen or lymph node cells, collected before intestinal transplant.

The DNA sequence is given as TGCAGCGTTAGTAAAGGCCCGCGGGAGACCCAGTACTTC. This is translated as CSVSKGPRETQYF. The chain uses TRBV29-1 and TRBJ2-5, with the D gene call left open. V and J lose 5 bases and 5 bases, and a span of 15 bases separates them. From its cysteine to its phenylalanine, the CDR3 spans 13 amino acids. The CDR3 DNA has 39 bases and is translated from base 1. CDR1 SQVTM and CDR2 ANQGSEA were looked up in the germline V gene.